Presented here are 5 T cell receptor beta chains from one specimen sequenced in a study of CD8+ T cells in alopecia areata. Treatment described: oral pan-JAK inhibitor, 5-10 mg twice daily. It was cDNA, reverse transcribed from extracted RNA, that served as the sequencing template. Here immunoSEQ multiplex PCR was the method, and the copy in TCRdb shows in-frame clones only, minus some. The sample lists approximately 190,000 clones, 55% to 70% occurring once. The sequencing used CD4+ T cells sorted from blood, collected at week 24, from a patient treated with tofacitinib. The receptors were sampled from a human donor with alopecia areata.

The rearrangement links TRBV7-2 to TRBJ1-2; D not resolved. Trimming cost V 5 bases and J 8 bases, with 15 bases left between them. Germline loops: CDR1 SGHTA, CDR2 FQGNSA. The CDR3 has 13 residues. The CDR3 region has the DNA TGTGCCAGCAGCCTAACCAGCCGGGAGGGCTACACCTTC. Its translation: CASSLTSREGYTF.

The genes are TRBV7-9 and TRBJ2-2; the D is unclear. V was trimmed by 8 bases and J by 6 bases, leaving 19 bases between them. This CDR3 has 15 amino acids. In germline, CDR1 is SEHNR, CDR2 FQNEAQ (reference sequence). CDR3 in DNA: TGTGCCAGCGTAACCCCGGGTAGCCTGCCCGGGGAGCTGTTTTTT. It yields the protein CASVTPGSLPGELFF. Full variable domain (remainder filled in from reference TRBV7-9 and TRBJ2-2): DTGVSQNPRHKITKRGQNVTFRCDPISEHNRLYWYRQTLGQGPEFLTYFQNEAQLEKSRLLSDRFSAERPKGSFSTLEIQRTEQGDSAMYLCASVTPGSLPGELFFGEGSRLTVL.

This clone came up a few times. The chain uses TRBV30 and TRBJ1-4; D unresolved. Trimming shortened V by 3 bases and J by 0 bases, and 11 bases separated the two germline ends. Per the germline V gene, CDR1 is GTSNPN and CDR2 is SVGIG (reference sequence). The CDR3 totals 15 residues. The CDR3 nucleotides are TGTGCCTGGAGGCTATTCGAAACAACTAATGAAAAACTGTTTTTT. Amino acid sequence: CAWRLFETTNEKLFF.

This clone has just a few counts. The chain employs TRBV19 and TRBJ1-6; 11 bases are shared with TRBD1. CDR3 length equals 14 residues. CDR1 LNHDA and CDR2 SQIVND come from the germline V gene (reference sequence). Trimming cost V 4 bases and J 9 bases; bases outside gene matches: 2. The CDR3 bases are TGTGCCAGTAGTACCGGGACAGGGGGTTCACCCCTCCACTTT. Encoded protein: CASSTGTGGSPLHF.

The V and J genes are TRBV19 and TRBJ1-1; 8 bases are a match to TRBD1. CDR1 is LNHDA, CDR2 SQIVND, per germline (reference sequence). J was trimmed by 3 bases and V by 5 bases; bases with no gene match: 5. This CDR3 is built from 14 residues. The CDR3 here is CASSLTGGDTEAFF. DNA for the CDR3: TGTGCCAGTAGTCTAACAGGGGGAGACACTGAAGCTTTCTTT. Using reference TRBV19 and TRBJ1-1 for the parts outside the CDR3, the full variable domain is DGGITQSPKYLFRKEGQNVTLSCEQNLNHDAMYWYRQDPGQGLRLIYYSQIVNDFQKGDIAEGYSVSREKKESFPLTVTSAQKNPTAFYLCASSLTGGDTEAFFGQGTRLTVV.